The T cell receptor (beta chain) described here comes from a study of blood T cell repertoires in COVID-19. Study as a whole: The study drew acute and convalescent COVID-19 samples from the United States, Italy and Spain. PBMCs, B-cell-depleted T cells, or T cells provided the cDNA or gDNA that made up the material.

Participants were aged roughly 18 to 100 years from 24 US areas. Germline assignment: CDR1 SGDLS and CDR2 YYNGEE. This CDR3 contains 15 residues. With 0 bases removed from V and 3 bases from J, the gap between germline ends came to 12 bases. Sequencing used immunoSEQ multiplex PCR; TCRdb keeps in-frame clones, though not all of them. This table has approximately 200,000 clones, 75% to 90% appearing once. The V gene is TRBV9, the J gene TRBJ1-1, with D maybe TRBD1 (6 bases). Sequencing used PBMCs or T cells enriched from blood (not recorded which). This TCR was sampled from a woman aged 18 to 35 in a cohort exposed to, infected with or recovered from COVID-19 (not recorded which). CDR3 in amino acids: CASSVGGGADTEAFF. The CDR3 nucleotides are TGTGCCAGCAGCGTAGGAGGGGGGGCGGACACTGAAGCTTTCTTT.